The rows below give T cell receptor beta chains drawn from one sample of a study of T cell responses to AZD1222 COVID-19 vaccine. Using immunoSEQ multiplex PCR, the repertoire was profiled, and TCRdb retains in-frame clones only, with some absent. The sample consists of more than 150,000 clones, 80% to 90% of them appearing once. The material was peripheral blood, obtained on day 0 of AZD1222 vaccination. The receptors were sampled from an adult in good health. The CDR3 runs from the conserved cysteine through the conserved F or W. A D gene is named only where the DNA matches it firmly. The listing skips clone size in some rows; elsewhere it reads once, few, many or a size class.

cdr3_nt,cdr3_aa,d_call,clone_size,j_call,v_call
TGTGCCAGCAGCTTCACCTCGGGACCCTCCTACGAGCAGTACTTC,CASSFTSGPSYEQYF,-,once,TRBJ2-7,TRBV5-4
-,CSVGRGTSLYF,-,-,TRBJ2-7,TRBV29-1
TGTGCCAGCAGCTCCTCGGGCTACACCTTC,CASSSSGYTF,-,-,TRBJ1-2,TRBV28
TGTGCCAGCAGCCAGGGTTCGGGAGGCGGCAATCAGCCCCAGCATTTT,CASSQGSGGGNQPQHF,-,-,TRBJ1-5,TRBV3-1/TRBV3-2
TGTGCCAGCAGGAACCGACCGGCCAGCTTCAATCAGCCCCAGCATTTT,CASRNRPASFNQPQHF,-,-,TRBJ1-5,TRBV2
TGTGCCAGCAGCCCTAGGGGGAGCGGGATCCCCTACGAGCAGTACTTC,CASSPRGSGIPYEQYF,-,-,TRBJ2-7,TRBV25-1
TGTGCCAGCAGTTACTCGACAGGGGATGGCTACACCTTC,CASSYSTGDGYTF,TRBD1,-,TRBJ1-2,TRBV6-5
TGTGCCAGCAGCTCCACCCGACAGGTGGTAAATTCACCCCTCCACTTT,CASSSTRQVVNSPLHF,-,once,TRBJ1-6,TRBV7-9
TGTGCCAGCTCACCATTTTTGTCGGACAGAGCCATCGAAAAACTGTTTTTT,CASSPFLSDRAIEKLFF,-,-,TRBJ1-4,TRBV18
TGTGCCAGCAGCCAAGACAGGGTCCAAGAGACCCAGTACTTC,CASSQDRVQETQYF,-,-,TRBJ2-5,TRBV3-1/TRBV3-2
TGTGCCATCAGAAGGACAGTGAATCAGCCCCAGCATTTT,CAIRRTVNQPQHF,-,-,TRBJ1-5,TRBV10-3
TGTGCCAGCTCACTGACAGGGGGCGCCGGGATGGGCAATCAGCCCCAGCATTTT,CASSLTGGAGMGNQPQHF,TRBD1,-,TRBJ1-5,TRBV18
TGTGCCAGCAGCGTTGGACGCACGTCTGGAAACACCATATATTTT,CASSVGRTSGNTIYF,-,-,TRBJ1-3,TRBV6-5
TGTGCCAGCAGTGCCGGACAGAGATTCTATGGCTACACCTTC,CASSAGQRFYGYTF,-,-,TRBJ1-2,TRBV6-2/TRBV6-3
TGTGCCGTAGTAGCCTACGAGCAGTACTTC,CAVVAYEQYF,-,-,TRBJ2-7,TRBV27
TGTGCCAGTAGTCAAATGGGCCAGGGGACTTCACCCCTCCACTTT,CASSQMGQGTSPLHF,-,-,TRBJ1-6,TRBV19
TGCGCCAGCAGGGCTAGCGGGCAACCTAGCTCTGGGGCCAACGTCCTGACTTTC,CASRASGQPSSGANVLTF,TRBD2,-,TRBJ2-6,TRBV5-1
TGTGCCAGCAGCAAAAGCCGGGACACCGGGGAGCTGTTTTTT,CASSKSRDTGELFF,-,-,TRBJ2-2,TRBV7-2
TGTGCCAGTAGTCGACTACAGGGCCGGGGCAATCAGCCCCAGCATTTT,CASSRLQGRGNQPQHF,-,-,TRBJ1-5,TRBV19
TGCGCCACGAGTCAGGCACCGAACACCGGGGAGCTGTTTTTT,CATSQAPNTGELFF,-,-,TRBJ2-2,TRBV5-1
TGTGCCAGCGAAAGGGAGCTCCAAGAGACCCAGTACTTC,CASERELQETQYF,-,-,TRBJ2-5,TRBV2
TGTGCCAGCAGCTTAGCTGCAACTAATGAAAAACTGTTTTTT,CASSLAATNEKLFF,-,-,TRBJ1-4,TRBV7-2
TGTGCCAGCAGTGAAGGTTCAGGGGGAAATGAAAAACTGTTTTTT,CASSEGSGGNEKLFF,TRBD1,-,TRBJ1-4,TRBV25-1
TGTGCCAGCTCACCACCGTGGGGTAGCGGGGCAGATACGCAGTATTTT,CASSPPWGSGADTQYF,TRBD2,-,TRBJ2-3,TRBV18
TGTGCCAGCAGCTTGAGGAGGGGACCAACCTACGAGCAGTACTTC,CASSLRRGPTYEQYF,-,-,TRBJ2-7,TRBV7-2
TGCGCCAGCAGCTTGGGGAGACAGGGAGATGGCTACACCTTC,CASSLGRQGDGYTF,TRBD1,-,TRBJ1-2,TRBV5-1
TGCGCCAGCAGCCAAGGGACGTTCAGGGGGACTGAAGCTTTCTTT,CASSQGTFRGTEAFF,TRBD1,-,TRBJ1-1,TRBV4-3
TGTGCCAGCAGCCGAGGGACCCAGAACACCGGGGAGCTGTTTTTT,CASSRGTQNTGELFF,-,-,TRBJ2-2,TRBV3-1/TRBV3-2
TGTGCCAGCAGTTACCCACCGGCGGAGGTAGTCTATGGCTACACCTTC,CASSYPPAEVVYGYTF,-,-,TRBJ1-2,TRBV6-2/TRBV6-3
TGTGCCAGCAGCTATCGGTATGGCTACACCTTC,CASSYRYGYTF,-,few,TRBJ1-2,TRBV7-2
TGTGCCAGCAGCTCGGCCCGGGCCTTAAGGGATACGCAGTATTTT,CASSSARALRDTQYF,-,-,TRBJ2-3,TRBV11-2
TGTGCCAGCAGTCCAGCCTCGGGACTAGCCTACGAGCAGTACTTC,CASSPASGLAYEQYF,TRBD2,once,TRBJ2-7,TRBV6-5
TGTGCCAGCAGCTTGTTTGGGGATATTAATGAAAAACTGTTTTTT,CASSLFGDINEKLFF,-,-,TRBJ1-4,TRBV5-6
TGTGCCAGCAGGACAAGCGGGGGCTCAACTAATGAAAAACTGTTTTTT,CASRTSGGSTNEKLFF,-,-,TRBJ1-4,TRBV6-6
TGCGCCAGCAGCCGGCGGCCGGACGGCTCAGATACGCAGTATTTT,CASSRRPDGSDTQYF,-,once,TRBJ2-3,TRBV4-3
TGTGCTAGTACCCCTTTTGGCTATGGCTACACCTTC,CASTPFGYGYTF,-,once,TRBJ1-2,TRBV12-5
TGTGCCAGCAGCTACAGGACAGTCAGTCATGCCTTC,CASSYRTVSHAF,-,-,TRBJ1-2,TRBV7-2
TGTGCCGGTCCACAGGGGGCCCAGAGACAAGGGGAGACCCAGTACTTC,CAGPQGAQRQGETQYF,TRBD1,-,TRBJ2-5,TRBV6-7
TGTGCCAGCTCACCAGGGGGACAGGGTGCAGATACGCAGTATTTT,CASSPGGQGADTQYF,TRBD1,-,TRBJ2-3,TRBV18
TGTGCCAGCTCACCAACCGCAGGGAACTATGGCTACACCTTC,CASSPTAGNYGYTF,-,-,TRBJ1-2,TRBV18
TGTGCCAGCAGCTTGGGACTACCAGGGTCCCTCTACAATGAGCAGTTCTTC,CASSLGLPGSLYNEQFF,-,-,TRBJ2-1,TRBV5-4
TGTGCCACCAGTGATGCCGGGACAGGGGATCAGCCCCAGCATTTT,CATSDAGTGDQPQHF,TRBD1,few,TRBJ1-5,TRBV24-1
TGTGCCAGCAGTTCGCCGGGACAACCAAATCAGCCCCAGCATTTT,CASSSPGQPNQPQHF,-,-,TRBJ1-5,TRBV28
TGTGCCAGCAGCTCTGGGGGGACAGGGTCCTACGAGCAGTACTTC,CASSSGGTGSYEQYF,TRBD1,-,TRBJ2-7,TRBV11-3
TGTGCCAGCAGTTTAGGGACGACTAACTATGGCTACACCTTC,CASSLGTTNYGYTF,-,-,TRBJ1-2,TRBV28
TGTGCCAGCAGTCCCCGGCGCCGACAGGGCGCTAACTATGGCTACACCTTC,CASSPRRRQGANYGYTF,TRBD1,few,TRBJ1-2,TRBV6-6
TGTGCCAGCAGCTTAAATGTAAACACCATATATTTT,CASSLNVNTIYF,-,-,TRBJ1-3,TRBV7-6
TGCGCCAGCAGCCCCCTGGGGATCTACGAGCAGTACTTC,CASSPLGIYEQYF,-,-,TRBJ2-7,TRBV5-1
TGTGCCAGCAGCCTAACCAAACAGGGGAACACTGAAGCTTTCTTT,CASSLTKQGNTEAFF,-,once,TRBJ1-1,TRBV7-3
TGTGCCAGCAGCCAAGCGGGGACAAACTACGAGCAGTACTTC,CASSQAGTNYEQYF,-,-,TRBJ2-7,TRBV4-2